A selection of T cell receptor beta chains follows, all from one sample in a study of early T cells in non-severe SARS-CoV-2 infection. TCRdb re-called the 5' RACE reads with MiXCR, one entry per CDR3 protein. The data contain approximately 63,000 distinct CDR3 sequences, approximately 6.1% of them singletons. The sample here was whole blood, taken at baseline. The origin of the receptors is an adult who was a healthcare worker with PCR-confirmed SARS-CoV-2 infection or an uninfected control (not recorded which). Both conserved end residues are part of each CDR3. Each record gives: V gene, clone size, D gene, J gene, CDR3 protein, CDR3 DNA. A D gene is named only where the DNA matches it firmly. Clone size is not always given. Where it is, it says once, few, many or a class for expanded clones.

TRBV4-1,.,.,TRBJ2-2,CASSQVRELLNTGELFF,TGCGCCAGCAGCCAAGTCAGGGAACTTTTGAACACCGGGGAGCTGTTTTTT
TRBV24-1,many,.,TRBJ2-7,CATSDHYEQYF,TGTGCCACCAGTGATCACTACGAGCAGTACTTC
TRBV6-5,few,.,TRBJ2-7,CASSYQRTHEQYF,TGTGCCAGCAGTTACCAACGGACCCACGAGCAGTACTTC
TRBV29-1,.,.,TRBJ1-4,CSVATGNDEKLFF,TGCAGCGTTGCTACAGGGAATGATGAAAAACTGTTTTTT
TRBV5-1,.,.,TRBJ2-5,CASSRTPQETQYF,TGCGCCAGCAGCCGAACGCCCCAAGAGACCCAGTACTTC
TRBV12-3/TRBV12-4,many,.,TRBJ2-1,CASSLAAGGYNEQFF,TGTGCCAGCAGTTTAGCGGCAGGCGGATACAATGAGCAGTTCTTC
TRBV20-1,.,TRBD1,TRBJ2-5,CSATTGGTQYF,TGCAGTGCCACGACAGGGGGGACCCAGTACTTC
TRBV7-9,few,TRBD2,TRBJ2-2,CARTGLAGGGATGELFF,TGTGCCAGAACGGGACTAGCGGGAGGCGGAGCCACCGGGGAGCTGTTTTTT
TRBV27,.,TRBD1,TRBJ2-2,CASSPGQGVYTGELFF,TGTGCCAGCAGCCCGGGACAGGGAGTCTACACCGGGGAGCTGTTTTTT
TRBV11-3,many,.,TRBJ1-5,CASSLDHYREKSPSNQPQHF,TGTGCCAGCAGCTTAGATCACTACAGGGAGAAATCTCCTAGCAATCAGCCCCAGCATTTT